This entry features one TCR beta chain sequence. The source of the sample is a study of metastatic and nonmetastatic thyroid tumors. Overall study: It was across blood and tumor or nodule tissue from malignant and benign thyroid patients that repertoires were compared.

Via MiXCR, TCRdb re-called the PCR reads. The sample has around 40,000 clones; about a sixth are singletons. Thyroid surgery was preceded by no treatment in any patient. Input material: blood. This receptor was obtained from a male donor with papillary thyroid cancer or a benign thyroid nodule (not recorded which). Some clones in this sample may be carry-over from other donors' samples.

CDR3 DNA sequence: TGTGCCTGGAGCGACGGGGCCTCCTACGAGCAGTACTTC. It codes for CAWSDGASYEQYF. V gene TRBV30 combines with J gene TRBJ2-7; perhaps D is TRBD1 or TRBD2 (5 bases each). V was pared by 3 bases and J by 0 bases, with 9 bases between. CDR1 is GTSNPN and CDR2 is SVGIG in the germline V gene (reference sequence). This CDR3 has 13 residues.